This TCR beta chain was retrieved from a study of Ad26.COV2.S vaccination and SARS-CoV-2 variants (dated by TCRdb to the early 2020s). A note on the overall study: Donors in the vaccine arm were drawn from COV1001, a multicentre, randomized, double-blind, placebo-controlled phase I-IIa trial testing Ad26.COV2.S in healthy adults. Dosing of Ad26.COV2.S was intramuscular, at either 5x10^10 or 1x10^11 viral particles, delivered as one shot or as two shots spaced 56 days apart. The TCR-sequenced set comprised approximately 32 samples: approximately 19 Ad26.COV2.S vaccine recipients, 5 placebo recipients and 8 SARS-CoV-2 convalescent individuals. Sequencing of the TCRbeta repertoire served to evaluate the specificity and breadth of SARS-CoV-2-reactive T cell receptors following Ad26.COV2.S vaccination. Investigators remained blinded to trial group allocation during experiments and outcome assessment. Trial participants were randomized into five groups of five, in which low-dose or high-dose Ad26.COV2.S was given once or twice, or placebo was given on both occasions. Results and caveats for the whole study, not just this receptor: Ad26.COV2.S recipients had higher spike-specific TCR breadth than placebo recipients (P = 0.0014). The authors noted that total T cell responses may have been underestimated by the TCR breadth and depth analyses. Vaccine and placebo recipients had similar non-spike TCR breadth, a finding consistent with the vaccine containing only spike. After vaccination, substantial breadth of spike-specific CD8+ and CD4+ T cell responses was reported. The study lacked the statistical power to compare responses across vaccine doses or regimens.

The sample's treatment or condition label, in plain terms: around 19 received Ad26.COV2.S at low or high dose, single or two shots; several received placebo; per-sample allocation not given. Repertoires of vaccine and placebo recipients were sequenced from samples taken on day 63 after the first injection. In Cohort 1b, 25 to 30 adults aged 18-55 years were enrolled at a single site in Boston, USA, between 29 July and 7 August 2020. Ad26.COV2.S was a replication-incompetent adenovirus type 26 vector expressing a prefusion-stabilized SARS-CoV-2 spike protein from the original Wuhan strain. The V and J ends are trimmed by 5 bases and 9 bases, leaving 17 bases between them. The CDR3 covers 14 residues, taking in both the cysteine and the phenylalanine. Only the CDR3 DNA is retained, 42 bases long and in frame from the first base. CDR1 and CDR2 were assigned from the germline V gene as MNHEY and SVGEGT.

A word on this clone: The target of this receptor is not known. Base-call qualities are not available, and no considerably larger clone is one nucleotide away.

TCRbeta CDR3 regions were sequenced with the immunoSEQ Assay. After extraction, genomic DNA underwent amplification by bias-controlled multiplex PCR, followed by high-throughput sequencing. Turning to the authors' computational methods: To quantify the absolute abundance of every unique TCRbeta CDR3 region, sequences were collapsed and filtered. T cell fraction was estimated by normalization of TCRbeta template counts to usable DNA, with usable DNA being measured through amplification of reference genes present in all nucleated cells. Repertoire TCRs were annotated as SARS-CoV-2-specific by exact matching of V gene, CDR3 amino acid sequence and J gene to a known reactive TCR set. MIRA supplied the reference SARS-CoV-2 TCR set, which was filtered for enrichment in COVID-19-positive ImmuneCODE repertoires so that public or cross-reactive TCRs were removed. Based on the MIRA antigens, annotated TCRs were further analysed at the level of specific ORF or position within ORF. Breadth was defined as annotated unique rearrangements over total unique productive rearrangements; depth was the summed frequency of those rearrangements. Two-sided Wilcoxon rank-sum tests were applied when comparing TCR breadth between groups. The table was pulled from immuneACCESS by TCRdb, which kept in-frame rearrangements only. Such tables lose some clones; where checked, under half of the loss comes from unresolved V genes, and the rest has no known cause. For V, J and clone size, that table is used; D and trimming come from the DNA. The sample records about 350,000 clones, roughly 91% of which are singletons. The ten largest clones add up to roughly 3.2% of the sample.

The receptor was isolated from a person aged 18-60 years who received the Ad26.COV2.S COVID-19 vaccine or a placebo. The V and J genes are TRBV6-2 or TRBV6-3 and TRBJ2-1; matching of 5 bases hints at TRBD2 as the D gene. Sequenced here: peripheral blood, sampled in a trial of Ad26.COV2.S vaccine versus placebo. Read as DNA, the sequence is TGTGCCAGCAGTCTACTCGAGAGGGTTATTGAGCAGTTCTTC. It translates as CASSLLERVIEQFF.